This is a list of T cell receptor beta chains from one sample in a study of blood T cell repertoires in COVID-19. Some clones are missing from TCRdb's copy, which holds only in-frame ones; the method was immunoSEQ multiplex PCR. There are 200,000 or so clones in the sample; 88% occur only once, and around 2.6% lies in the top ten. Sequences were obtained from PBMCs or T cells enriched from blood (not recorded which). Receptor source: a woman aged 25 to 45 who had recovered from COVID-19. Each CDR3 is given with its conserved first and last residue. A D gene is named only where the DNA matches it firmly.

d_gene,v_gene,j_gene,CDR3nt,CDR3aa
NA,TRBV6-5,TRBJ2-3,TGTGCCAGCAAAAAATCACAGGGCACAGATACGCAGTATTTT,CASKKSQGTDTQYF
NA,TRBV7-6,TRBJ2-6,TGTGCCAGCAGCTTAGGAGGGGGGGCCAACGTCCTGACTTTC,CASSLGGGANVLTF
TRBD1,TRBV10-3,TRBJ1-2,TGTGCCATCGTGGCGGGACAGCCAAACTATGGCTACACCTTC,CAIVAGQPNYGYTF
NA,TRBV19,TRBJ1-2,TGTGCCAGCGGAGACGGAAACTATGGCTACACCTTC,CASGDGNYGYTF
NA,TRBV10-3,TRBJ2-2,TGTGCCACCCTCCCTTTTGGCCAGGAATACACCGGGGAGCTGTTTTTT,CATLPFGQEYTGELFF
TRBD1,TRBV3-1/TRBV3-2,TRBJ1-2,TGTGCCAGCAGCCTGGGGACAGGGAGGAACTATGGCTACACCTTC,CASSLGTGRNYGYTF
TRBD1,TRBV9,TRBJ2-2,TGTGCCAGCAGACCGACAGGGACCAACACCGGGGAGCTGTTTTTT,CASRPTGTNTGELFF
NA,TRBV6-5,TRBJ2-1,TGTGCCAGCAGTTCGGGACTTTCATCCTACAATGAGCAGTTCTTC,CASSSGLSSYNEQFF
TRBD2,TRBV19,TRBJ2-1,TGTGCCAGTAGTATAAGGTCGCGGGGGAGCTCCTACAATGAGCAGTTCTTC,CASSIRSRGSSYNEQFF
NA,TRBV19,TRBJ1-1,TGTGCCAGTAGTATAATCCAGGGGCCCTTCATGAACACTGAAGCTTTCTTT,CASSIIQGPFMNTEAFF
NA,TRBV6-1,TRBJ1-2,TGTGCCAGCAGTGAGGTTTTCGGGAATCTTGCCTATGGCTACACCTTC,CASSEVFGNLAYGYTF
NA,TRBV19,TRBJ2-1,TGTGCCAGTAGTATCCAGGGTCCCTACAATGAGCAGTTCTTC,CASSIQGPYNEQFF
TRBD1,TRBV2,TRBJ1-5,TGTGCCAGCAAAAGGGACAGGGGGGGGAATCAGCCCCAGCATTTT,CASKRDRGGNQPQHF
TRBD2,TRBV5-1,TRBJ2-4,TGCGCCAGCAGCCCGACTAGCGGGGGGGCCAAAAACATTCAGTACTTC,CASSPTSGGAKNIQYF
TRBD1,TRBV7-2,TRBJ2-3,TGTGCCAGCAGCTTAGCTCAGGGGGACGGGGATACGCAGTATTTT,CASSLAQGDGDTQYF
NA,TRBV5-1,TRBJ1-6,TGCGCCAGCAGCTTGACGGACTTCAATAATTCACCCCTCCACTTT,CASSLTDFNNSPLHF
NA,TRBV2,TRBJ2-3,TGTGCCAGCACTCCGTCAGATACGCAGTATTTT,CASTPSDTQYF
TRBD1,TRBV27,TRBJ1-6,TGTGCCAGCAGTGCTAAAAACAGGGGTTGGAATTCACCCCTCCACTTT,CASSAKNRGWNSPLHF
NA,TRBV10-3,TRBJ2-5,TGTGCCATCTCGGGCGGGGAGACCCAGTACTTC,CAISGGETQYF
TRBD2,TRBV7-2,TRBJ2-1,TGTGCCAGCAGCCTAATGGCGGGGGGTCGGGATGAGCAGTTCTTC,CASSLMAGGRDEQFF
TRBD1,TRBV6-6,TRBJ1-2,TGTGCCAGCAGACAGGGACAGAACTATGGCTACACCTTC,CASRQGQNYGYTF